These 16 T cell receptor beta chains share one sample of origin, sequenced in a study of resident and recirculating memory T cells in vitiligo. The assay was immunoSEQ multiplex PCR, and TCRdb's table has in-frame clones only and misses some. The sample lists 70,000 to 75,000 clones; roughly nine tenths were seen once. Sample: blood. The receptor set was obtained from a male donor with vitiligo.

This chain connects TRBV15 to TRBJ2-1; perhaps TRBD1 as D (5 bases). V was pared by 2 bases and J by 5 bases, with 10 bases between. CDR3 length equals 14 residues. The germline V gene encodes CDR1 LNHNV and CDR2 YYDKDF (reference sequence). The CDR3 nucleotides read TGTGCCACCAGCAGACAGGGCAGCCACAATGAGCAGTTCTTC. It codes for CATSRQGSHNEQFF.

This chain links TRBV7-3 with TRBJ2-1; the match to TRBD1 covers 11 bases. Trimming cost V 5 bases and J 5 bases; bases outside gene matches: 8. CDR1 is SGHTA and CDR2 is FQGTGA in the germline V gene. CDR3 length: 16 residues. CDR3: CASSPSTDRGHNEQFF. CDR3 bases: TGTGCCAGCAGCCCTTCGACGGACAGGGGGCACAATGAGCAGTTCTTC.

This clone was recorded only once. V usage is TRBV7-9 and J usage is TRBJ2-7; D is ambiguous. The CDR3 is 13 amino acids. Trimming pared 6 bases from V and 0 bases from J, leaving 9 bases between. Germline CDR1 reads SEHNR; CDR2 reads FQNEAQ (reference sequence). CDR3 residues: CASSGGFSYEQYF. CDR3 sequence (DNA): TGTGCCAGCAGTGGCGGATTCTCCTACGAGCAGTACTTC.

This clone has just one count. J is TRBJ2-1 and V is TRBV7-2; 9 bases agree with TRBD1. V lost 5 bases to trimming and J lost 1 base; unmatched junction nucleotides: 0. The CDR3 is 14 amino acids. CDR1 is SGHTA, CDR2 FQGNSA, per germline. DNA of the CDR3: TGTGCCAGCAGCGGGACAGGGTCCTACAATGAGCAGTTCTTC. It is translated as CASSGTGSYNEQFF.

The chain combines TRBV2 with TRBJ2-3; TRBD1 matches at 7 bases. This CDR3 is built from 15 residues. The germline gives CDR1 SNHLY, CDR2 FYNNEI. V lost 6 bases, J lost 3 bases, and 9 bases stayed unmatched. The CDR3 sequence is CASRLQGTATDTQYF. The CDR3 DNA is TGTGCCAGCAGACTTCAGGGGACAGCGACAGATACGCAGTATTTT.

The chain is built from TRBV9 and TRBJ2-3; TRBD2 aligns across 14 bases. The trim removed 0 bases at V and 8 bases at J, leaving 2 bases unmatched. The germline V gene encodes CDR1 SGDLS and CDR2 YYNGEE. This CDR3 region has 15 residues. The CDR3 nucleotides read TGTGCCAGCAGCGTAGCGACTAGCGGGGGGGGTACGCAGTATTTT. This sequence encodes CASSVATSGGGTQYF.

The chain links TRBV7-9 to TRBJ1-5; 7 bases are shared with TRBD1. Unmatched junction bases numbered 7, after V lost 4 bases and J lost 7 bases. Germline values: CDR1 SEHNR, CDR2 FQNEAQ (reference sequence). This CDR3 is 14 amino acids long. CDR3 in amino acids: CASSSTGNNQPQHF. The CDR3 DNA is TGTGCCAGCAGCTCGACAGGGAACAACCAGCCCCAGCATTTT.

This rearrangement joins TRBV5-1 to TRBJ2-1; 15 bases map to TRBD2. J was trimmed by 7 bases and V by 4 bases; bases with no gene match: 6. CDR1 and CDR2 (germline): SGHRS, YFSETQ. The CDR3 covers 16 residues. The CDR3 sequence is CASSTGTSGGLNEQFF. CDR3 nucleotide sequence: TGCGCCAGCAGCACCGGGACTAGCGGGGGGTTGAATGAGCAGTTCTTC.

J is TRBJ1-2 and V is TRBV7-2, with TRBD1 matching 10 bases. The V segment lost 1 base and the J segment 5 bases; nucleotides outside the gene matches: 1. Germline V gene data show CDR1 as SGHTA and CDR2 as FQGNSA. The CDR3 has 14 amino acids. CDR3 region: CASSLGQGAYGYTF. Written as DNA, the CDR3 is TGTGCCAGCAGCTTAGGACAGGGGGCGTATGGCTACACCTTC.

The chain joins TRBV28 to TRBJ2-3; D possibly corresponds to TRBD1 (5 bases). Germline V gene lookup returns CDR1 MDHEN and CDR2 SYDVKM. The CDR3 contains 14 residues. The germline V and J ends were trimmed by 8 bases and 2 bases, with 14 bases remaining between them. The CDR3 coding sequence is TGTGCCAGCTCCAATAGGGGTCACACAGATACGCAGTATTTT. Translated, it gives CASSNRGHTDTQYF.

This clone was seen a handful of times. The genes are TRBV6-5 and TRBJ1-1; TRBD1 matches 7 bases. Trimming took 6 bases from V and 0 from J; bases not matched to a gene: 4. The germline gives CDR1 MNHEY, CDR2 SVGAGI. The CDR3 has 14 residues. Here the CDR3 reads CASSVDRVNTEAFF. The CDR3 nucleotides read TGTGCCAGCAGCGTTGACAGGGTGAACACTGAAGCTTTCTTT.

The chain recombines TRBV7-2 with TRBJ2-7; 12 nucleotides line up with TRBD2. J was trimmed by 5 bases and V by 0 bases; bases with no gene match: 8. Germline assignment: CDR1 SGHTA and CDR2 FQGNSA. The CDR3 contains 17 residues. The CDR3 bases are TGTGCCAGCAGCTTAGCTCCCCTAGCGGGGGGGCCCCACGAGCAGTACTTC. Translating gives CASSLAPLAGGPHEQYF.

There are a few counts of this clone. The rearrangement uses TRBV11-1 and TRBJ1-1, with a tentative D call TRBD1 (6 bases). The length of the CDR3 is 14 residues. V was cut by 8 bases and J by 5 bases, with 18 bases left in between. CDR1 and CDR2 (germline): SGHAT, FQDESV (reference sequence). Here the CDR3 DNA reads TGTGCCAGCCGCTATTTAACGGGACAAACTGAAGCTTTCTTT. It translates to CASRYLTGQTEAFF.

J is TRBJ2-1 and V is TRBV7-9; maybe TRBD2 (6 bases). Trimming took off 5 bases at V and 3 bases at J, with 20 bases between the two ends. The germline CDR1 and CDR2 sequences are SEHNR and FQNEAQ (reference sequence). CDR3 length: 17 amino acids. This CDR3 reads CASSKLKMRDFYNEQFF. Here the CDR3 DNA reads TGTGCCAGCAGCAAACTTAAGATGAGGGACTTCTACAATGAGCAGTTCTTC.

The V and J genes are TRBV7-9 and TRBJ2-6; 10 nucleotides match TRBD1. CDR3 length: 16 residues. V was clipped by 6 bases and J by 0 bases; unmatched bases: 2. Germline V CDR1 and CDR2: SEHNR, FQNEAQ (reference sequence). CDR3 amino acids: CASRGTGASGANVLTF. DNA for the CDR3: TGTGCCAGCAGAGGGACAGGGGCCTCTGGGGCCAACGTCCTGACTTTC.

The V gene is TRBV30, the J gene TRBJ2-1, with D possibly being TRBD2 (6 bases). The CDR3 runs to 17 residues. Germline-derived CDR1 and CDR2 are GTSNPN and SVGIG (reference sequence). Trimming cost V 2 bases and J 6 bases, with 23 bases left between them. The CDR3 region is CAWSFSLGRRDVNEQFF. The CDR3 bases are TGTGCCTGGAGTTTCTCCCTAGGACGGAGGGACGTCAATGAGCAGTTCTTC.